One sample yielded the 7 T cell receptor beta chains listed below, sequenced in a study of naive and memory T cell subsets. Both TRBC1 and TRBC2 were covered by a beta constant-region primer of two equimolar oligonucleotides. TCRdb re-analysed the UMI-ligation and nested PCR reads in MiXCR, keeping a single row per CDR3 protein. The sample lists 130,000 to 150,000 distinct CDR3 sequences, approximately 15% occurring once. The specimen was naive CD4+ T cells from blood. The source of these receptors is a human donor in good health.

The rearrangement uses TRBV20-1 and TRBJ2-1, with D perhaps TRBD2 (5 bases). Trimming cost V 0 bases and J 4 bases, with 13 bases left between them. This CDR3 spans 15 amino acids. Germline V lookup: CDR1 DFQATT, CDR2 SNEGSKA (reference sequence). The CDR3 coding sequence is TGCAGTGCTAGAGATACCAGGAGGAGTTACAATGAGCAGTTCTTC. Encoded protein: CSARDTRRSYNEQFF.

The table lists this clonotype with a few counts. This chain links TRBV29-1 with TRBJ1-4; D ambiguous. This CDR3 is 12 amino acids long. V lost 7 bases and J lost 7, with 13 bases in between. Germline assignment: CDR1 SQVTM and CDR2 ANQGSEA. The CDR3 region has the DNA TGCAGCGCCCGAAAAGGTGGTGAAAAACTGTTTTTT. It is translated as CSARKGGEKLFF.

The CDR3 loop is CASSLTTGSVTEAFF. The CDR3 DNA sequence: TGCGCCAGCAGCTTGACGACAGGGAGCGTCACTGAAGCTTTCTTT. The chain has TRBV5-1 and TRBJ1-1, with 7 bases fitting TRBD1. V was clipped by 1 base and J by 4 bases; unmatched bases: 7. This CDR3 comprises 15 residues. Germline CDR1 SGHRS, CDR2 YFSETQ.

The gene calls are TRBV12-3 or TRBV12-4 and TRBJ2-7; D call uncertain. The CDR3 runs to 11 residues. Between the trimmed V and J ends, which lost 2 bases and 8 bases, there was a span of 7 bases. CDR3 coding DNA: TGTGCCAGCAGTTTATACGGCCAGCAGTACTTC. Translation gives CASSLYGQQYF.

In its sample, this clonotype was seen a few times. The chain links TRBV4-1 to TRBJ1-1; TRBD1 matches 9 bases. V lost 2 bases, J lost 5 bases, and 3 bases stayed unmatched. The germline V gene has CDR1 MGHRA and CDR2 YSYEKL. The CDR3 length is 14 residues. CDR3 nucleotide sequence: TGCGCCAGCAGCCAAAGACAGGGGGTAACTGAAGCTTTCTTT. It is translated as CASSQRQGVTEAFF.

This chain links TRBV5-6 with TRBJ2-1; D unclear. The CDR3 runs to 14 residues. Germline CDR1 is SGHDT and CDR2 is YYEEEE. Trimming removed 6 bases at V and 3 bases at J, with 13 bases between. CDR3 coding DNA: TGTGCCAGCACCCCATGGAGCGTCTACAATGAGCAGTTCTTC. Its translation: CASTPWSVYNEQFF.

This clonotype was detected a few times. V and J are TRBV15 and TRBJ2-1, with 7 bases identical to TRBD1. Trimming at V came to 3 bases and at J to 9 bases, leaving 8 bases not matched to a gene. The CDR3 sequence is 14 residues long. CDR1 LNHNV and CDR2 YYDKDF come from the germline V gene (reference sequence). The DNA of the CDR3 is TGTGCCACCAGCAGGGCCCAGGGGGTAGGTGAGCAGTTCTTC. It yields the protein CATSRAQGVGEQFF. Supplemented by reference TRBV15 and TRBJ2-1, the full variable domain reads DAMVIQNPRYQVTQFGKPVTLSCSQTLNHNVMYWYQQKSSQAPKLLFHYYDKDFNNEADTPDNFQSRRPNTSFCFLDIRSPGLGDTAMYLCATSRAQGVGEQFFGPGTRLTVL.